One and the same sample provided the 26 T cell receptor beta chains below, sequenced in a study of cytotoxic CD8 clonotypes in ibrutinib-treated CLL (dated by TCRdb to 2020 to 2023). Explained via the paper, the time point label denotes: 20 to 25 months on ibrutinib. Library creation used the immunoSEQ multiplex PCR assay. TCRdb re-hosts the immuneACCESS table, in-frame sequences only. Its copies lack some clones; in the studies checked, an unresolved V gene accounts for under half of them, and the cause for the rest is not known. The sample table holds about 130,000 clones, of which roughly 80% were seen once. 2.5% to 3.5% of the sample is held by the ten biggest clonotypes. The sequences come from PBMCs, collected after 24 months of ibrutinib treatment. The receptors originated from a human donor with chronic lymphocytic leukemia.

This clone was counted ten times or more. V and J are TRBV18 and TRBJ1-1, with TRBD1 as a possible D gene (5 bases). This CDR3 region has 13 residues. CDR1 and CDR2 (germline): KGHSH, LQKENI. The ends were cut back, 5 bases at V and 6 bases at J, with 13 bases in the middle. The CDR3 DNA sequence: TGTGCCAGCTCATCAGGCAGGGTGTCTGAAGCTTTCTTT. Translated: CASSSGRVSEAFF.

The V call is TRBV30, the J call TRBJ2-2; no clear D. CDR1 and CDR2 from the germline V gene are GTSNPN and SVGIG (reference sequence). The V and J ends lost 0 bases and 1 base respectively, with 3 bases between them. The CDR3 consists of 13 residues. CDR3 in amino acids: CAWSVRNTGELFF. The CDR3 nucleotides read TGTGCCTGGAGTGTGAGGAACACCGGGGAGCTGTTTTTT.

The chain couples TRBV29-1 to TRBJ1-2; D ambiguous. Germline V gives CDR1 SQVTM, CDR2 ANQGSEA. CDR3 length equals 12 residues. Trimming removed 4 bases at V and 0 bases at J, with 6 bases between. The CDR3 loop reads CSVAGSNYGYTF. The CDR3 nucleotides are TGCAGCGTTGCAGGTTCTAACTATGGCTACACCTTC.

The V gene is TRBV2, the J gene TRBJ2-3, with D possibly being TRBD1 (5 bases). Germline lookup yields CDR1 SNHLY and CDR2 FYNNEI. This CDR3 contains 15 residues. V shed 4 bases and J shed 0 bases, with 11 bases lying between them. The CDR3 DNA sequence: TGTGCCAGCAGTGGCCTCGCAGGGAGCACAGATACGCAGTATTTT. Amino acids: CASSGLAGSTDTQYF.

The chain joins TRBV10-3 to TRBJ2-5, with D unclear. The germline CDR1 and CDR2 sequences are ENHRY and SYGVKD. CDR3 length: 13 amino acids. V lost 1 base and J lost 1, with 4 bases in between. Here the CDR3 DNA reads TGTGCCATCAGTGAGTTGGTCCAAGAGACCCAGTACTTC. Translation gives CAISELVQETQYF.

The genes are TRBV4-1 and TRBJ2-7; 7 nucleotides agree with TRBD1. In germline, CDR1 is MGHRA, CDR2 YSYEKL. V was pared by 0 bases and J by 7 bases, with 15 bases of the junction left unmatched. The CDR3 covers 17 residues. The DNA of the CDR3 is TGCGCCAGCAGCCAAGATTGGGCCGGGACAGAGGTGCGGGAGCAGTACTTC. It is translated as CASSQDWAGTEVREQYF.

The chain is built from TRBV19 and TRBJ1-2; 10 positions match TRBD1. V dropped 10 bases and J dropped 7; count of bases not matched to a gene: 9. Germline CDR1 is LNHDA and CDR2 is SQIVND (reference sequence). This CDR3 comprises 13 residues. The DNA for the CDR3 is TGTGCCATAGGGACAGGGGTTTCTGGTGGCTACACCTTC. Its protein product is CAIGTGVSGGYTF.

The chain combines TRBV19 with TRBJ2-7, with 7 nucleotides matching TRBD1. V shed 5 bases, J shed 0 bases, and the junction held 7 bases outside the gene matches. Germline-derived CDR1 and CDR2 are LNHDA and SQIVND (reference sequence). The CDR3 has 15 residues. The CDR3 is CASSLGTEDSYEQYF. CDR3 nucleotide sequence: TGTGCCAGTAGTCTAGGGACAGAGGACTCCTACGAGCAGTACTTC.

The J gene is TRBJ2-7, the V gene TRBV7-8, with TRBD2 identical over 13 bases. V was pared by 10 bases and J by 1 base, with 16 bases of the junction left unmatched. The CDR3 contains 18 residues. Germline V CDR1 and CDR2: SGHVS, FQNEAQ. CDR3 loop: CATTRGLAGRVPSYEQYF. Written as DNA, the CDR3 is TGTGCCACGACTCGGGGACTAGCGGGGCGGGTACCGTCCTACGAGCAGTACTTC.

CDR3: CASSLAGQALKAFF. CDR3 DNA: TGTGCCAGCAGCTTAGCGGGACAGGCCCTTAAGGCTTTCTTT. V gene TRBV7-2 combines with J gene TRBJ1-1; TRBD1 matches 8 bases. CDR1 SGHTA and CDR2 FQGNSA come from the germline V gene. The V and J ends lost 0 bases and 11 bases, in that order; junction bases with no gene match: 8. The CDR3 loop spans 14 amino acids.

The rearrangement links TRBV6-4 to TRBJ2-1; D might be TRBD1 (6 bases). Per germline, CDR1 MRHNA and CDR2 SNTAGT. The V end lost 6 bases, the J end lost 10 bases, and 13 bases lay between the germline ends. This CDR3 region has 12 residues. In DNA form, the CDR3 reads TGTGCCAGCAGCCCAGACCAGGGGGAGCAGTTCTTC. It translates to CASSPDQGEQFF.

The chain is built from TRBV7-9 and TRBJ2-5, with 9 bases matching TRBD2. V lost 5 bases, J lost 5 bases, and 12 bases stayed unmatched. Germline assignment: CDR1 SEHNR and CDR2 FQNEAQ (reference sequence). The CDR3 has 16 residues. The CDR3 bases are TGTGCCAGCAGCCCCCGGGGAGCTAGCGGGGTTGAGACCCAGTACTTC. This codes for CASSPRGASGVETQYF. Combining the CDR3 with reference TRBV7-9 and TRBJ2-5 gives the whole variable domain DTGVSQNPRHKITKRGQNVTFRCDPISEHNRLYWYRQTLGQGPEFLTYFQNEAQLEKSRLLSDRFSAERPKGSFSTLEIQRTEQGDSAMYLCASSPRGASGVETQYFGPGTRLLVL.

The chain carries TRBV6-1 and TRBJ2-2; D might be TRBD1 (6 bases). Trimming removed 6 bases from V and 7 bases from J, with 9 bases in between. CDR1 MNHNS and CDR2 SASEGT come from the germline V gene. The CDR3 loop spans 12 amino acids. This CDR3 reads CASRRTVGELFF. CDR3 DNA: TGTGCCAGCAGGCGGACAGTCGGGGAGCTGTTTTTT.

This chain links TRBV12-2 with TRBJ1-5; the table names TRBD1, a call not compared with the DNA. TRBV12-2 constitutes a pseudogene. The CDR3 length is 16 residues. The CDR3 coding sequence is TGTGCAAGTCGCTTAGCAGCAGGGGACACCGATCAGCCCCAGCATTTT. Protein sequence: CASRLAAGDTDQPQHF.

The chain is built from TRBV7-8 and TRBJ2-3, with 7 bases fitting TRBD1. Losses at the gene ends were 0 bases for V and 0 bases for J; bases not matched to a gene: 3. The CDR3 length is 16 residues. The germline V gene encodes CDR1 SGHVS and CDR2 FQNEAQ. CDR3 loop: CASSLARGFSTDTQYF. CDR3 sequence (DNA): TGTGCCAGCAGCTTAGCCAGGGGGTTTAGCACAGATACGCAGTATTTT.

The chain recombines TRBV5-8 with TRBJ2-1; 10 positions match TRBD1. The CDR3 covers 17 residues. J gave up 6 bases and V 3 bases, and 12 bases lay outside the gene matches. The germline gives CDR1 SGHTS, CDR2 YDEGEE. The CDR3 bases are TGTGCCAGCAGCTCGGAACAAGACAGGGGGCGGCTCAATGAGCAGTTCTTC. This sequence encodes CASSSEQDRGRLNEQFF.

V is TRBV7-2 and J is TRBJ1-4; D gene ambiguous. Germline V gives CDR1 SGHTA, CDR2 FQGNSA. Trimming cost V 1 base and J 5 bases, with 8 bases left between them. The CDR3 has 14 residues. This CDR3 reads CASSLVYRNEKLFF. Here the CDR3 DNA reads TGTGCCAGCAGCTTAGTATATAGAAATGAAAAACTGTTTTTT.

The rearrangement uses TRBV9 and TRBJ2-7; D could derive from TRBD1 or TRBD2 (6 bases each). This CDR3 spans 14 amino acids. Trimming left V 0 bases short and J 2 bases short, with 9 bases between. Germline assignment: CDR1 SGDLS and CDR2 YYNGEE. CDR3 DNA: TGTGCCAGCAGCGTAGGGGGGGCCCCCTACGAGCAGTACTTC. As protein: CASSVGGAPYEQYF.

The chain joins TRBV18 to TRBJ2-7; D is unclear. Between the trimmed V and J ends, which lost 6 bases and 0 bases, there was a span of 12 bases. The CDR3 has 14 amino acids. Germline V gene sequence: CDR1 KGHSH, CDR2 LQKENI. CDR3 amino acids: CASSPIDTSYEQYF. The CDR3 DNA reads as TGTGCCAGCTCTCCTATTGACACCTCCTACGAGCAGTACTTC.

The chain couples TRBV5-3 to TRBJ1-3, with 9 bases lining up with TRBD1. Being an ORF, TRBV5-3 has a function that is uncertain. Trimming at V came to 3 bases and at J to 0 bases, leaving 16 bases not matched to a gene. CDR3 length equals 20 residues. In DNA, the CDR3 is TGTGCCAGAAGCTGCGACCCCCGGGACAGGGATAGGAGCTCTGGAAACACCATATATTTT. Translation gives CARSCDPRDRDRSSGNTIYF.

This chain links TRBV5-1 with TRBJ1-1; weak D call: TRBD1 (6 bases). The CDR3 sequence is 13 residues long. CDR1 and CDR2 from the germline V gene are SGHRS and YFSETQ. V was clipped by 2 bases and J by 6 bases, with 11 bases between them. This chain's CDR3 is CASSLGDTAEAFF. CDR3 bases: TGCGCCAGCAGCTTAGGGGACACAGCTGAAGCTTTCTTT.

This sequence joins TRBV19 and TRBJ1-2, with 7 bases matching TRBD1. Unmatched junction bases numbered 2, after V lost 0 bases and J lost 4 bases. The germline V gene has CDR1 LNHDA and CDR2 SQIVND (reference sequence). The CDR3 is made up of 14 amino acids. Here the CDR3 DNA reads TGTGCCAGTAGTATAGACGGGACAGCCTATGGCTACACCTTC. Translated, it gives CASSIDGTAYGYTF.

The chain combines TRBV11-2 with TRBJ2-7; the match to TRBD2 covers 13 bases. Germline V CDR1 and CDR2: SGHAT, FQNNGV. The CDR3 totals 19 residues. Trimming took 2 bases from V and 2 from J; bases not matched to a gene: 12. In DNA, the CDR3 is TGTGCCAGCAGCTTAAAAGGGGCTGGACTAGCGGGGGCGACCTACGAGCAGTACTTC. As protein: CASSLKGAGLAGATYEQYF.

V and J are TRBV28 and TRBJ2-4; 10 bases map to TRBD2. The CDR3 runs to 17 residues. V shed 5 bases and J 0 bases; nucleotides not matched to a gene: 7. Germline-derived CDR1 and CDR2 are MDHEN and SYDVKM. The CDR3: CASSLVAGGLAKNIQYF. For the CDR3, the DNA is TGTGCCAGCAGTCTGGTAGCGGGGGGACTAGCCAAAAACATTCAGTACTTC.

J is TRBJ1-2 and V is TRBV7-9; D is uncertain. V gave up 1 base and J gave up 7 bases, with 13 bases separating them. Germline V gene data show CDR1 as SEHNR and CDR2 as FQNEAQ (reference sequence). CDR3 size: 14 residues. CDR3 sequence reads: CASSLGEGGGGYTF. The CDR3 DNA follows: TGTGCCAGCAGCTTAGGAGAGGGAGGAGGTGGCTACACCTTC.

J is TRBJ1-3 and V is TRBV9; D is possibly TRBD1 (5 bases). The CDR3 totals 12 residues. Germline lookup yields CDR1 SGDLS and CDR2 YYNGEE. Between the trimmed V and J ends, which lost 0 bases and 7 bases, there was a span of 5 bases. The CDR3 nucleotides read TGTGCCAGCAGCGTAGCAGGGAACACCATATATTTT. This sequence encodes CASSVAGNTIYF. Using reference TRBV9 and TRBJ1-3 for the parts outside the CDR3, the full variable domain is DSGVTQTPKHLITATGQRVTLRCSPRSGDLSVYWYQQSLDQGLQFLIQYYNGEERAKGNILERFSAQQFPDLHSELNLSSLELGDSALYFCASSVAGNTIYFGEGSWLTVV.